What follows are 19 T cell receptor beta chains derived from one specimen sequenced in a study of cytomegalovirus exposure and HLA in healthy donors. PCR used 60 Vbeta primers and 13 Jbeta primers. Using immunoSEQ multiplex PCR, the repertoire was profiled, and TCRdb retains in-frame clones only, with some absent. In the table there are 120,000 or so clones, about 74% of which are singletons. What was sequenced was PBMCs. Receptor source: a woman between 45 and 65 years old in good health and CMV-seropositive.

This clone was recorded a few times. The chain couples TRBV9 to TRBJ1-4, with TRBD1 matching 7 bases. V lost 0 bases and J lost 8; bases outside the gene matches: 4. Germline V gene lookup returns CDR1 SGDLS and CDR2 YYNGEE. The CDR3 length is 14 residues. The CDR3 spells CASSVDRGGEKLFF. In DNA form, the CDR3 reads TGTGCCAGCAGCGTAGACAGGGGTGGGGAAAAACTGTTTTTT.

V and J are TRBV18 and TRBJ2-2; the match to TRBD1 covers 8 bases. This CDR3 region has 16 residues. V gave up 3 bases and J gave up 1 base; unmatched junction bases: 4. CDR1 is KGHSH, CDR2 LQKENI, per germline. The CDR3 DNA reads as TGTGCCAGCTCACCCGGGACAGGCATGAACACCGGGGAGCTGTTTTTT. Amino acids: CASSPGTGMNTGELFF.

The chain combines TRBV2 with TRBJ2-5; D not resolved. The CDR3 has 13 residues. Trimming took off 8 bases at V and 2 bases at J, with 12 bases between the two ends. Looked up from germline, CDR1 is SNHLY and CDR2 is FYNNEI. CDR3 DNA: TGTGCCAGCCTCGAGCCCCGTCAAGAGACCCAGTACTTC. It yields the protein CASLEPRQETQYF.

This clone was seen just once. V is TRBV5-6 and J is TRBJ2-5, with 10 bases fitting TRBD2. V lost 0 bases to trimming and J lost 5 bases; unmatched junction nucleotides: 1. Per germline, CDR1 SGHDT and CDR2 YYEEEE. There are 14 residues in the CDR3. The CDR3 is CASSLERGGETQYF. CDR3 DNA: TGTGCCAGCAGCTTGGAGCGGGGGGGTGAGACCCAGTACTTC.

The V and J genes are TRBV19 and TRBJ2-7; the D gene is possibly TRBD2 (7 bases). The length of the CDR3 is 13 residues. The germline V and J ends were trimmed by 7 bases and 9 bases, with 19 bases remaining between them. In germline, CDR1 is LNHDA, CDR2 SQIVND (reference sequence). The CDR3 sequence: CASNVGGRAGQYF. CDR3 DNA sequence: TGTGCCAGTAATGTCGGGGGGCGAGCCGGGCAGTACTTC. The whole variable domain, filled in from reference TRBV19 and TRBJ2-7, reads DGGITQSPKYLFRKEGQNVTLSCEQNLNHDAMYWYRQDPGQGLRLIYYSQIVNDFQKGDIAEGYSVSREKKESFPLTVTSAQKNPTAFYLCASNVGGRAGQYFGPGTRLTVT.

This clone was found a few times. V usage is TRBV10-3 and J usage is TRBJ1-3; D ambiguous. V was trimmed by 11 bases and J by 4 bases, leaving 12 bases between them. CDR1 is ENHRY and CDR2 is SYGVKD in the germline V gene. This CDR3 is built from 12 residues. CDR3 coding DNA: TGTGCCTCGAGGGTACCCGGAAACACCATATATTTT. Amino acid sequence: CASRVPGNTIYF.

The chain recombines TRBV6-1 with TRBJ2-5, with 7 bases matching TRBD1. Trimming removed 5 bases from V and 9 bases from J; junction bases left unmatched: 9. CDR1 MNHNS and CDR2 SASEGT come from the germline V gene. This CDR3 has 13 residues. The CDR3 sequence: CASSSGPTGAQYF. The CDR3 DNA sequence: TGTGCCAGCAGTTCAGGTCCAACAGGGGCCCAGTACTTC.

This clone was picked up a small number of times. The rearrangement links TRBV5-1 to TRBJ1-1; D unclear. The CDR3 covers 14 residues. V was trimmed by 1 base and J by 0 bases, leaving 7 bases between them. The germline CDR1 and CDR2 sequences are SGHRS and YFSETQ. The CDR3 bases are TGCGCCAGCAGCTTGTTCGGGTTGAACACTGAAGCTTTCTTT. It yields the protein CASSLFGLNTEAFF.

The gene calls are TRBV7-9 and TRBJ2-3, with a possible D match to TRBD2 (6 bases). This CDR3 contains 13 residues. Germline CDR1 and CDR2: SEHNR and FQNEAQ (reference sequence). Trimming removed 3 bases at V and 5 bases at J, with 9 bases between. The chain's CDR3 is CASSFVGGDTQYF. Written as DNA, the CDR3 is TGTGCCAGCAGCTTTGTGGGAGGAGATACGCAGTATTTT. The variable domain in full, completed from reference TRBV7-9 and TRBJ2-3, reads DTGVSQNPRHKITKRGQNVTFRCDPISEHNRLYWYRQTLGQGPEFLTYFQNEAQLEKSRLLSDRFSAERPKGSFSTLEIQRTEQGDSAMYLCASSFVGGDTQYFGPGTRLTVL.

The V gene is TRBV6-1, the J gene TRBJ2-3, with TRBD2 matching 11 bases. The V gene end was trimmed by 3 bases and the J gene end by 5 bases; junction bases not matched to a gene: 7. This CDR3 contains 16 residues. CDR1 and CDR2 (germline): MNHNS, SASEGT. CDR3 protein: CASSEVLAGGLDTQYF. DNA of the CDR3: TGTGCCAGCAGTGAGGTTCTAGCGGGGGGCCTAGATACGCAGTATTTT.

The sample holds a few counts of this clone. The chain links TRBV4-1 to TRBJ2-2, with 9 nucleotides matching TRBD2. CDR1 is MGHRA, CDR2 YSYEKL, per germline. The V segment lost 0 bases and the J segment 2 bases; nucleotides outside the gene matches: 10. The CDR3 is 19 amino acids. In nucleotides, the CDR3 is TGCGCCAGCAGCCAAGATGGGCTTCCTAGCGGGGCTAACACCGGGGAGCTGTTTTTT. Protein: CASSQDGLPSGANTGELFF.

This clone was picked up one time. The chain employs TRBV7-2 and TRBJ1-4; 10 bases map to TRBD1. Germline values: CDR1 SGHTA, CDR2 FQGNSA. This CDR3 contains 15 residues. Trimming removed 1 base from V and 7 bases from J; junction bases left unmatched: 3. CDR3 in DNA: TGTGCCAGCAGCTTAGTTGACAGGGGGCGTGAAAAACTGTTTTTT. Protein: CASSLVDRGREKLFF. Based on the CDR3 plus reference TRBV7-2 and TRBJ1-4, the full variable domain is GAGVSQSPSNKVTEKGKDVELRCDPISGHTALYWYRQSLGQGLEFLIYFQGNSAPDKSGLPSDRFSAERTGGSVSTLTIQRTQQEDSAVYLCASSLVDRGREKLFFGSGTQLSVL.

The chain joins TRBV2 to TRBJ1-1; 8 bases map to TRBD1. The CDR3 length is 15 residues. The ends lost 7 bases at V and 4 bases at J; junction bases unmatched: 11. CDR1 SNHLY and CDR2 FYNNEI come from the germline V gene. The DNA of the CDR3 is TGTGCCAGCAATCCCAGGACAGGGAGAGCCACTGAAGCTTTCTTT. Its protein is CASNPRTGRATEAFF. Filled out from reference TRBV2 and TRBJ1-1, the complete variable domain reads EPEVTQTPSHQVTQMGQEVILRCVPISNHLYFYWYRQILGQKVEFLVSFYNNEISEKSEIFDDQFSVERPDGSNFTLKIRSTKLEDSAMYFCASNPRTGRATEAFFGQGTRLTVV.

In nucleotides, the CDR3 is TGTGCCAGTAGCTCGGGGACAGGGGGGAACTACGAGCAGTACTTC. It specifies CASSSGTGGNYEQYF. The chain couples TRBV19 to TRBJ2-7, with 11 bases lining up with TRBD1. The V segment lost 6 bases and the J segment 3 bases; nucleotides outside the gene matches: 7. The CDR3 consists of 15 residues. The germline CDR1 and CDR2 sequences are LNHDA and SQIVND (reference sequence). The full variable domain, in which reference TRBV19 and TRBJ2-7 provide the parts outside the CDR3, is DGGITQSPKYLFRKEGQNVTLSCEQNLNHDAMYWYRQDPGQGLRLIYYSQIVNDFQKGDIAEGYSVSREKKESFPLTVTSAQKNPTAFYLCASSSGTGGNYEQYFGPGTRLTVT.

This clone was detected only once. This rearrangement joins TRBV7-9 to TRBJ1-1; possible D gene TRBD1, 6 bases. The CDR3 sequence is 17 residues long. In germline, CDR1 is SEHNR, CDR2 FQNEAQ (reference sequence). Trimming took 3 bases from V and 0 from J, leaving 17 bases between them. DNA for the CDR3: TGTGCCAGCAGCTTCACAGGGCAAGGCTCATTGAACACTGAAGCTTTCTTT. It codes for CASSFTGQGSLNTEAFF.

The V call is TRBV6-5, the J call TRBJ2-7, with D perhaps matching TRBD1 (6 bases). The CDR3 covers 14 residues. CDR1 is MNHEY and CDR2 is SVGAGI in the germline V gene. V dropped 6 bases and J dropped 2 bases, with 14 bases sitting between them. The CDR3 sequence: CASRDRLLTYEQYF. For the CDR3, the DNA is TGTGCCAGCAGGGACAGACTCCTGACCTACGAGCAGTACTTC.

The CDR3 DNA is TGTGCCAGCAGCCTGGGCAACAGGGACCAGCCCCAGCATTTT. Its protein product is CASSLGNRDQPQHF. The chain carries TRBV7-8 and TRBJ1-5; maybe TRBD1 (6 bases). Trimming took off 5 bases at V and 7 bases at J, with 15 bases between the two ends. This CDR3 region has 14 residues. CDR1 and CDR2 from the germline V gene are SGHVS and FQNEAQ. Full variable domain (outside the CDR3, taken from reference TRBV7-8 and TRBJ1-5): GAGVSQSPRYKVAKRGQDVALRCDPISGHVSLFWYQQALGQGPEFLTYFQNEAQLDKSGLPSDRFFAERPEGSVSTLKIQRTQQEDSAVYLCASSLGNRDQPQHFGDGTRLSIL.

This clone turned up a few times. The V gene is TRBV6-5, the J gene TRBJ2-5, with 11 bases aligning to TRBD2. In germline, CDR1 is MNHEY, CDR2 SVGAGI. This CDR3 comprises 15 residues. The J segment lost 4 bases and the V segment lost 4 bases, leaving 5 bases of the junction unmatched. The CDR3 loop is CASSSTSGTGETQYF. The DNA for the CDR3 is TGTGCCAGCAGTTCGACTAGCGGGACGGGAGAGACCCAGTACTTC.

The V and J genes are TRBV7-9 and TRBJ1-1; TRBD1 might be the D (6 bases). Germline assignment: CDR1 SEHNR and CDR2 FQNEAQ (reference sequence). The CDR3 runs to 15 residues. Trimming took off 4 bases at V and 0 bases at J, with 12 bases between the two ends. This CDR3 reads CASSSGESMNTEAFF. CDR3 DNA: TGTGCCAGCAGCTCAGGGGAGTCTATGAACACTGAAGCTTTCTTT. Using reference TRBV7-9 and TRBJ1-1 for the parts outside the CDR3, the full variable domain is DTGVSQNPRHKITKRGQNVTFRCDPISEHNRLYWYRQTLGQGPEFLTYFQNEAQLEKSRLLSDRFSAERPKGSFSTLEIQRTEQGDSAMYLCASSSGESMNTEAFFGQGTRLTVV.